The present TCR beta chain was sequenced within a study of T cells in Graves' hyperthyroidism and ophthalmopathy. Subjects aged 18 to 65 presented with newly diagnosed hyperthyroidism of less than 2 months' duration. TCR beta CDR3 region amplification was performed from RNA transcripts. Initially, a first-round RT-PCR of the TCR CDR3 employed the HTBI primer set. One entry per CDR3 protein, called by TCRdb with MiXCR from the multiplex PCR reads. The sample lists some 560,000 distinct CDR3 sequences, around 13% occurring once. Whole-study findings and limits: The model forecast ophthalmopathy, anticipating it by a median around 6.4 months before onset.

This clonotype was counted only a few times. Its antigen is not identified. This CDR3 has 17 residues. Trimming cost V 0 bases and J 2 bases, with 18 bases left between them. Germline-derived CDR1 and CDR2 are DFQATT and SNEGSKA (reference sequence). Sequenced input: blood. The clonotype comes from a woman aged 40 to 49 with Graves' hyperthyroidism. V is TRBV20-1 and J is TRBJ2-3, with no clear D. CDR3 amino acids: CSARDPSGRTNTDTQYF. Here the CDR3 DNA reads TGCAGTGCTAGAGATCCGTCCGGGCGGACGAACACAGATACGCAGTATTTT.